The sequence of this TCR beta chain was determined in a study of blood T cell repertoires in COVID-19. In the study overall: Nucleic acid was either cDNA or gDNA, and it came from T cells, B-cell-depleted T cells, or PBMCs.

Sequencing was performed with immunoSEQ multiplex PCR; in TCRdb, only in-frame clones are kept and a portion is missing. The profile covers more than 70,000 clones, with approximately 86% appearing a single time and roughly a sixth taken by the ten largest. Germline assignment: CDR1 SGHTA and CDR2 FQGNSA. The CDR3 sequence is 13 residues long. Between the trimmed V and J ends, which lost 0 bases and 1 base, there was a span of 4 bases. The receptor comes from an elderly woman with acute or convalescent COVID-19. The sequenced material came from peripheral blood. This sequence joins TRBV7-2 and TRBJ2-7; unclear D gene. The CDR3 here is CASSLAQSYEQYF. DNA for the CDR3: TGTGCCAGCAGCTTAGCCCAGTCCTACGAGCAGTACTTC.